This T cell receptor beta chain was recorded in a study of cytomegalovirus exposure and HLA in healthy donors. General study results and limits: Earlier results showed most TCR beta V segments being productive about 87% or about 30% of the time. In a later analysis, across HLA loci, associated TCR counts were highest for DRB1, lowest for HLA-C.

Primers included in the PCR were 60 Vbeta and 13 Jbeta primers. Profiled with immunoSEQ multiplex PCR; TCRdb holds only in-frame clones, not every one. The table has 150,000 to 200,000 clones, about 85% seen once. This clone was detected once. Its antigen remains unknown. V lost 5 bases to trimming and J lost 3 bases, with 17 bases between them. CDR1 and CDR2 from the germline V gene are MNHNY and SVGAGI (reference sequence). This CDR3 has 15 residues. The chain has TRBV6-6 and TRBJ2-7; TRBD2 might be the D (5 bases). The sequencing sample was made of PBMCs. The sequence was obtained from a woman aged 45-59 years in good health and CMV-seronegative. CDR3 sequence: CASSTTKAGIYEQYF. The CDR3 DNA is TGTGCCAGCAGTACCACAAAGGCGGGTATCTACGAGCAGTACTTC.